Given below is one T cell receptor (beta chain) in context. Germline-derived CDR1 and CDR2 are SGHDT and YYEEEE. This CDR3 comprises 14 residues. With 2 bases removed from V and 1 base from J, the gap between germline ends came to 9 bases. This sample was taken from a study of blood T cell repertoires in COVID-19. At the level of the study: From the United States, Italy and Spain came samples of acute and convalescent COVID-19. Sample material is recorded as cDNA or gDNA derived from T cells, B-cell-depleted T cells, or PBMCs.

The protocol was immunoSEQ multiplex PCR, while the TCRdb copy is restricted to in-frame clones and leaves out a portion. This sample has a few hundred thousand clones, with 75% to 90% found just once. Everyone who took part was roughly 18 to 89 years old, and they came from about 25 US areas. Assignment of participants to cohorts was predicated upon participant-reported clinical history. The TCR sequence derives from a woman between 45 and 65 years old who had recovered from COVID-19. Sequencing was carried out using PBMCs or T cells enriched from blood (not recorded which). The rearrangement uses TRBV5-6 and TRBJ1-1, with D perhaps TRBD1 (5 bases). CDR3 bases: TGTGCCAGCAGCTTCTACAGGCCGAACACTGAAGCTTTCTTT. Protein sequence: CASSFYRPNTEAFF.